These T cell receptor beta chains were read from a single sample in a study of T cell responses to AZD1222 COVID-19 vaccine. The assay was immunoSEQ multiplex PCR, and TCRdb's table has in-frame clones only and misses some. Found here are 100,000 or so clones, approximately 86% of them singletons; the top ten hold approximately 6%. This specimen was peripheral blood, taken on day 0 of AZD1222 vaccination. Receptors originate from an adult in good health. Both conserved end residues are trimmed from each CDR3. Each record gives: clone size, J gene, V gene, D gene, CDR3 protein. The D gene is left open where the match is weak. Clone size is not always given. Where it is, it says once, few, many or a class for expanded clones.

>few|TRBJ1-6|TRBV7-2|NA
ASSSHGGQSSYNSPLH
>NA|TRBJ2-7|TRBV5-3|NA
ASGTEFYEQY
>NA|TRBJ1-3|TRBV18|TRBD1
ASSGDRSSGNTIY
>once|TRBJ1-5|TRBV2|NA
ASSEMGDQPQH
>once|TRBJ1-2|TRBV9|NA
ASSVDGYGYT
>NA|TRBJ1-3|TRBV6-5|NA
ASRAPTGNTIY
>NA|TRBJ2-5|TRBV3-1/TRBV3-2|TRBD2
ASSQEGGVGETQY
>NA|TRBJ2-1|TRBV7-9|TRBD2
ASSPRTSGTYNEQF
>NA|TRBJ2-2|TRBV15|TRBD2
ATSRGSGRLETGELF
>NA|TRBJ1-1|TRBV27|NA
ASSSVRNTEAF
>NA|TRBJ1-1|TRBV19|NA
ASSRGGSGTEAF
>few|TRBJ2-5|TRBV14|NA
ASSAGTQYQETQY
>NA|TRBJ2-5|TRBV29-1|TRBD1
SVRTGGETQY
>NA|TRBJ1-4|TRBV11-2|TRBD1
ASSRGQVEKLF
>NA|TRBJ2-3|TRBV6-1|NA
ASSEGWSGLGTDTQY
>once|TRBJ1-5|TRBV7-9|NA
ASSPAQGQPQH
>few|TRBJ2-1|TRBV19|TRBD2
ASSMTSGYINEQF
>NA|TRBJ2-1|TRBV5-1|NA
ASSLALSSYNEQF
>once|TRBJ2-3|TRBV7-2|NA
ATHQGLTDTQY
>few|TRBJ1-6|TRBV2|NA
ASSESRANSPLH